This TCR beta chain appears in the sequencing data of a study of T cells in localized non-small cell lung cancer. Sequenced by immunoSEQ multiplex PCR; TCRdb stores in-frame clones only, minus some. Here the sample spans 5,000 to 6,500 clones, 40% to 45% being singletons. The V and J ends lost 5 bases and 6 bases, in that order; junction bases with no gene match: 9. Germline CDR1 reads SGDLS; CDR2 reads YYNGEE. This CDR3 spans 15 amino acids. Whole-study results and caveats: A median of approximately 54 clones ranked among the top 100 in tumor appeared in adjacent lung. Among the tissues sampled, uninvolved adjacent lung had the highest T cell clonality, above tumor.

Of note for this clone: Its cognate antigen is unknown.

The chain joins TRBV9 to TRBJ1-4; 8 nucleotides match TRBD1. The origin of this receptor is a woman between 40 and 69 years old with stage II squamous cell lung carcinoma. Sequencing used lung tumor tissue, obtained before any cancer treatment. CDR3 in DNA: TGTGCCAGCAGGGAAGACGGCAGGGGGCATGAAAAACTGTTTTTT. Translation gives CASREDGRGHEKLFF.